This section outlines one TCR beta chain sequence together with its context. This entry is derived from a study of a mutant IDH1 vaccine in newly diagnosed glioma. Time point of the sample: baseline, week 1 (first vaccination visit). Treatment meaning: pre-vaccination baseline after standard-of-care therapy. The protocol was immunoSEQ multiplex PCR, while the TCRdb copy is restricted to in-frame clones and leaves out a portion. Of about 35,000 clones in the sample, about 88% were seen once. The length of the CDR3 is 16 residues. With V trimmed by 5 bases and J by 1 base, 6 bases remained unmatched. In germline, CDR1 is SGHKS, CDR2 YYEKEE (reference sequence).

The J gene is TRBJ2-5, the V gene TRBV5-5; 12 bases map to TRBD2. The source is a woman aged 40 to 50 with glioma. Sequencing was performed on PBMCs, taken from a glioma patient treated with radiotherapy, temozolomide or both. CDR3 residues: CASRLLAGGSQETQYF. The CDR3, as DNA: TGTGCCAGCAGATTACTAGCGGGGGGTTCCCAAGAGACCCAGTACTTC.